This T cell receptor (beta chain) was captured in a study of T cell changes during pregnancy in multiple sclerosis. TCRdb's table, derived via immunoSEQ multiplex PCR, lists solely in-frame clones and lacks some. The sample includes about 40,000 clones, about 90% of them seen just once. CDR1 and CDR2 from the germline V gene are ENHRY and SYGVKD. Trimming removed 0 bases from V and 5 bases from J; junction bases left unmatched: 10. The CDR3 totals 17 residues. This clone was detected only a few times. This material consisted of CD4+ T cells from peripheral blood mononuclear cells, taken in the third trimester of pregnancy. This receptor was obtained from a female donor in good health, enrolled as a control in a pregnancy study. V and J are TRBV10-3 and TRBJ2-7, with TRBD2 identical over 10 bases. CDR3 DNA: TGTGCCATCAGTGAGTCGTTGGGGACTAGCGTATGGAACGAGCAGTACTTC. It translates to CAISESLGTSVWNEQYF.